This TCR beta chain was captured by sequencing in a study of blood T cell repertoires in COVID-19. Study-level information: Samples representing acute and convalescent COVID-19 were sourced from the United States, Italy and Spain.

This clone was observed once. V was pared by 5 bases and J by 4 bases, with 6 bases of the junction left unmatched. The CDR3 is made up of 14 amino acids. Germline loops: CDR1 SEHNR, CDR2 FQNEAQ (reference sequence). Measured with immunoSEQ multiplex PCR; TCRdb has only the in-frame clones, and not every one. This sample has 250,000 or so clones, with roughly 91% found just once. The receptor's source is a woman aged 40 to 50 who had recovered from COVID-19. This chain links TRBV7-9 with TRBJ1-1; 8 nucleotides line up with TRBD1. Sequences were obtained from peripheral blood. The CDR3 protein is CASSPGQGFTEAFF. The CDR3 DNA follows: TGTGCCAGCAGCCCCGGACAGGGTTTCACTGAAGCTTTCTTT.